This TCR beta chain is from a study of cytomegalovirus exposure and HLA in healthy donors (dated by TCRdb to about 2017). Background for the entire study: According to an earlier analysis of a few hundred of the donors, some 180 million T cells yielded roughly 110 million unique TCR beta sequences and less than 300 Gb of sequence data. About 330 gigabases of sequencing data and 70 million to 100 million unique TCR sequences made up an early release that covered under 750 HLA-typed donors. Among the approximately 400 genotyped donors, around 81% belonged to the genetic ancestry cluster associated with self-reported Caucasian donors. The study was designed to test whether signatures of past pathogen exposure could be identified by cataloging public T cell receptors. The study used immunosequencing to profile the T cell repertoires of approximately 690 subjects and linked those repertoires to cytomegalovirus serostatus. A separate validation cohort of approximately 120 different subjects was used in addition to the roughly 670-subject first cohort. High-throughput TCR immunosequencing, statistical association of individual TCRs with disease status, and machine learning were combined to predict cytomegalovirus infection status. In a later analysis, previously published TCR beta repertoires from 600 to 850 donors were re-analyzed and high-resolution HLA genotyping was added so that TCR occurrence patterns could be studied. Rather than drawing on any new phenotypic data, the later analysis identified candidate immune exposures from TCR beta sequences and the way those sequences occurred across donors. To decide whether each TCR beta V gene segment behaved as functional or pseudogenic, an earlier analysis of 587 of the donors relied on high-throughput TCR beta sequencing. Donor age, sex, ethnicity and CMV serostatus were compiled together with the repertoire data. In a later genetic analysis, genome-wide SNP genotypes for 398 of the 666 donors were used, and that subset was treated as a discovery cohort. All discovery cohort repertoires had been generated on a single sequencing platform. Both class I and class II loci were covered by HLA typing, at four-digit resolution. Typing coverage varied by locus: roughly 629-630 donors for A, B, C, DRB1 and DQB1; about 520 for DQA1; more than 600 for DPA1; more than 450 for DPB1. A handful of DR-DQ haplotypes were handled as single units for association and clustering because linkage in the cohort was strong. Among a few hundred genotyped donors of the cohort, an average of around 240,000 unique TCR beta nucleotide sequences were sequenced per donor, approximately 20% of them non-productive. Summary of the overall study and its limitations: Correlated functional status among segregating V segments might reflect linkage disequilibrium, but an unknown experimental factor could not be ruled out. When HLA alleles, especially DR and DQ, strongly co-occurred, TCR associations were difficult to assign to individual alleles. In a later genetic analysis, fewer N-insertions in productive TCRs were reported among donors in an Asian-associated ancestry cluster than the roughly 700-donor mean. HLA typing was unavailable for some donors at each locus, so association tests used only the typed subset. In a later analysis, several top co-occurrence clusters were reported to appear linked to parvovirus B19, influenza, CMV and Epstein-Barr virus. A later analysis found that HLA-associated TCR beta chains were more clonally expanded and had lower generation probabilities than equally common non-associated chains. At a false discovery rate of 0.05, a later analysis linked around 17,000 TCR beta sequences to specific HLA alleles. For the cohort, immune exposure information was limited to CMV serostatus. A cluster of highly shared sequence variants was judged likely to be a technical artifact of the sequencing pipeline. The presence/absence analyses assumed that sequencing depth was roughly uniform across donors, and that assumption may not be true. While some public TCRs were present in many individuals, most TCR sequences turned up only very rarely across donors. Because counts were too low, approximately 18 rarely observed V segments, including chromosome 9 orphons, were excluded from the earlier analysis of around 590 of the donors. Cytomegalovirus status was reported to be diagnosed by the classifier with high specificity and sensitivity in both the original and validation cohorts. Some IMGT-functional V segments, including TRBV6-2 and TRBV6-3, could not be told apart with the 87-base-pair reads, so those segments were excluded. In an earlier analysis of more than 450 of the donors, most TCR beta V segments were observed in productive rearrangements about 87% or about 30% of the time, broadly matching IMGT annotations. In vitro tests confirmed that a few of the cytomegalovirus-associated TCR beta chains recognize cytomegalovirus antigens. Most CMV-associated TCR beta chains appeared to be HLA-restricted in a later analysis, and the HLA associations seemed to be driven largely by CMV exposure. The authors suggested that the approach could potentially be extended to other disease states and immunological phenotypes. A further reported finding was that TCR beta sequences accurately predicted the HLA-A and HLA-B alleles for most subjects in the first cohort. This cohort had only TCR beta chains sequenced, and the lack of alpha or paired-chain data limited which features could be detected. The study gave a list of some 150 TCR beta chains associated with cytomegalovirus. A later analysis found that TCR association rates varied across HLA loci, with DRB1 alleles showing the most associated TCRs and HLA-C alleles the fewest. A later genetic analysis associated a missense DCLRE1C variant with V-gene and J-gene trimming of TCR beta chains, and an independent cohort replicated the association.

The method behind the library was the immunoSEQ multiplex PCR assay. For the multiplex PCR, a mixture combining 60 forward primers for TCR Vbeta segments and 13 reverse primers for TCR Jbeta segments was used. A multiplex PCR assay on genomic DNA amplified the CDR3 region of rearranged TCR beta genes. On the Illumina HiSeq System, the amplified TCR beta libraries were sequenced as 87-base-pair reads. The paper's processing steps were these. A later analysis counted approximately 84 million unique TCR beta chains across the 550 to 700 repertoires, and 10 million to 11 million of these chains were shared by at least two donors. Raw reads were error-corrected and collapsed into unique sequences by a nearest-neighbor algorithm in which closely related sequences were merged to remove PCR and sequencing errors. V, D and J gene segments were assigned by aligning CDR3 sequences to IMGT reference sequences. For a sequence to be retained, a match of at least six nucleotides to both a V gene segment and a J gene segment was required. Rearrangements were called productive when the CDR3 lacked stop codons and stayed in frame with V and J; all others were non-productive. CDR3 was defined by IMGT convention, running from the second conserved V-encoded cysteine to the conserved J-encoded phenylalanine. In an earlier analysis of around 540 of the donors, sequences lacking an unambiguous match to a single V gene segment were excluded. In an earlier analysis of about 590 of the donors, a V segment was called functional when productive rearrangements were above 56.7%, and segregating when the standard deviation between donors exceeded 5%. A statistical classification framework was built for diagnosing cytomegalovirus status from the catalog of TCR beta chain sequences. A later analysis assigned V and J genes by comparing TCR nucleotide sequences with IMGT/GENE-DB human TR gene sequences. A later analysis assigned CDR3 sequences and most-parsimonious VDJ recombination scenarios with the TCRdist pipeline. A later analysis defined each TCR beta chain by its CDR3 amino acid sequence plus V-gene family, and excluded reads lacking a unique V-gene family. To address suspected cross-contamination and a sequencing artifact, a later analysis removed a few hundred highly shared, low-generation-probability nucleotide sequences. A later analysis calculated a clonal expansion index for each public chain from normalized within-repertoire ranks of inferred template counts. In a later analysis, generation probabilities were computed using a VDJ recombination model fitted to out-of-frame rearrangements, and the results were checked against IGoR. Hypergeometric tests were used in a later analysis to score TCR-TCR, TCR-HLA and TCR-CMV co-occurrence, with a repertoire-size bias correction applied to the TCR pairs. False discovery rates were estimated in a later analysis by permuting HLA or CMV assignments 20 times. A later analysis grouped co-occurring TCRs with DBSCAN, adding TCRdist sequence similarity when clustering within HLA-allele-positive subsets. For co-occurrence clustering, repertoires with fewer than 30,000 or more than 120,000 public chains were excluded, along with five repertoires with anomalous nucleotide sharing. In its TCRdb copy, this immuneACCESS table keeps in-frame sequences only and misses some clones. Where compared with another copy, unresolved V genes explain less than half of these, and the others have no known cause. That table supplies the V and J calls and clone size; D and trimming were determined from the DNA. The sample table holds 150,000 or so clones, of which almost 85% were seen once. Roughly 3.2% of the sample lies in the top ten.

The cysteine opens and the phenylalanine closes a CDR3 of 15 amino acids. The read is trimmed to its CDR3 DNA, 45 bases read in frame from base 1. At the junction V is shortened by 5 bases and J by 3 bases; bases outside the gene matches: 5. CDR1 and CDR2 (KGHSH, LQKENI) derive from the germline V gene. Concerning this clone: Its antigen has not been determined. The record has no base qualities; no much larger clone is one base away.

The cohort consisted of 650 to 700 healthy bone marrow donors. At the time of sampling, every cohort member was nominally healthy, though immune exposures that went unrecorded were likely present. The donor tested CMV seropositive, placing the donor among the 250 to 350 seropositive members of the cohort. Every donor gave a peripheral blood sample, and the peripheral blood mononuclear cells from that sample were used for TCR beta sequencing. The Qiagen DNeasy Blood Extraction Kit was used to extract genomic DNA from the blood cell samples. The clonotype originates from a man aged 18 to 29 in good health and CMV-seropositive. The rearranged segments are TRBV18 and TRBJ1-4, and TRBD1 matches 8 of the central bases. Sequencing used PBMCs. At the DNA level, the sequence is TGTGCCAGCTCATATGGACAGGGCCCTAATGAAAAACTGTTTTTT. It is translated as CASSYGQGPNEKLFF. The entire variable domain, with the stretches around the CDR3 drawn from the reference TRBV18 and TRBJ1-4 proteins, is NAGVMQNPRHLVRRRGQEARLRCSPMKGHSHVYWYRQLPEEGLKFMVYLQKENIIDESGMPKERFSAEFPKEGPSILRIQQVVRGDSAAYFCASSYGQGPNEKLFFGSGTQLSVL.